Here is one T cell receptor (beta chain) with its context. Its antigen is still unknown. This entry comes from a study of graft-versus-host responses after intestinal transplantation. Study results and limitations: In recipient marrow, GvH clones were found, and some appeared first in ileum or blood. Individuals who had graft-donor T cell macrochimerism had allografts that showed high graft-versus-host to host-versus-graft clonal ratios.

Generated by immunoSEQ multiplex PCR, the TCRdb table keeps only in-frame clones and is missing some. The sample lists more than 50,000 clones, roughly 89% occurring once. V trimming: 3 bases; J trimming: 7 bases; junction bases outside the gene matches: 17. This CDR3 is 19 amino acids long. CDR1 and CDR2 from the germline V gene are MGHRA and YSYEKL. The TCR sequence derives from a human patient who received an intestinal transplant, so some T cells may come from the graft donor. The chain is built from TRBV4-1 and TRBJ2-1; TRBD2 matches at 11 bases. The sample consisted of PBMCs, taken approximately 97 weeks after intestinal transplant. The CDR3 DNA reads TGCGCCAGCAGCCATGAGAGCTTCATTAGCGGGGGGGCTAGGAATGAGCAGTTCTTC. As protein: CASSHESFISGGARNEQFF.